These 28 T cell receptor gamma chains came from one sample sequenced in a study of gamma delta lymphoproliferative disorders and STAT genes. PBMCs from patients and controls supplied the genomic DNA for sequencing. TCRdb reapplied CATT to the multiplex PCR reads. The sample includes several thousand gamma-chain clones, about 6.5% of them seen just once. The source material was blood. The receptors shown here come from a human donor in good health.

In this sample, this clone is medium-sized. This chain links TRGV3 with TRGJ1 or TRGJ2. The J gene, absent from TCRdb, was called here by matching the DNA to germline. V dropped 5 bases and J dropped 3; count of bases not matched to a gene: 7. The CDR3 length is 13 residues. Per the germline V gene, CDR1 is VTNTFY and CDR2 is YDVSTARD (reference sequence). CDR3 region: CATWASRYYKKLF. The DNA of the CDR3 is TGTGCCACCTGGGCCTCTCGTTATTATAAGAAACTCTTT.

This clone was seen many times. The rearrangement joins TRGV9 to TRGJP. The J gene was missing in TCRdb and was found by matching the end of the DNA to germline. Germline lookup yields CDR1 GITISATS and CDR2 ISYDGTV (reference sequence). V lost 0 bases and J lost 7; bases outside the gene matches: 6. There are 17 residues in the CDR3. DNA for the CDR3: TGTGCCTTGTGGGAGGTGCGGTGGGAGTTGGGCAAAAAAATCAAGGTATTT. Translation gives CALWEVRWELGKKIKVF.

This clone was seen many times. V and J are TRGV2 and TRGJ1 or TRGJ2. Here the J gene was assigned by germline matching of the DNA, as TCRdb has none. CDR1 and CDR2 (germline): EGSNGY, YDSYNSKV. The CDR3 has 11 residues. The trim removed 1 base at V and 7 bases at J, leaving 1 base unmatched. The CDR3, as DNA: TGTGCCACCTGGGACGGATATAAGAAACTCTTT. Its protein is CATWDGYKKLF.

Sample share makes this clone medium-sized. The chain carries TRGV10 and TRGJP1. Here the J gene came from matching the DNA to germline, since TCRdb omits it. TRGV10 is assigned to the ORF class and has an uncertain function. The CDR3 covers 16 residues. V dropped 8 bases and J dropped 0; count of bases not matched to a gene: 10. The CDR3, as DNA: TGTGCTGCGTGGGATTTATCCGATACCACTGGTTGGTTCAAGATATTT. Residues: CAAWDLSDTTGWFKIF.

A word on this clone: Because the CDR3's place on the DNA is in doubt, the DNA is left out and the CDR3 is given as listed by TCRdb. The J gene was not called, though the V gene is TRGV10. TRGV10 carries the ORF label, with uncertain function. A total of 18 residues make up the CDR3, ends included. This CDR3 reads CAAWDWNRRNSLAVEQHF.

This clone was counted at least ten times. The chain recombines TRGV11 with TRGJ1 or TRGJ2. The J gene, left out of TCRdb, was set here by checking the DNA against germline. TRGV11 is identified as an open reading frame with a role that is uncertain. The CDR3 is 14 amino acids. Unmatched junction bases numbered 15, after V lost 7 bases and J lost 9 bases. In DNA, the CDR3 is TGTGCCTGCTGGATCCGAGTCCTCTGGATTAAGAAACTCTTT. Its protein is CACWIRVLWIKKLF.

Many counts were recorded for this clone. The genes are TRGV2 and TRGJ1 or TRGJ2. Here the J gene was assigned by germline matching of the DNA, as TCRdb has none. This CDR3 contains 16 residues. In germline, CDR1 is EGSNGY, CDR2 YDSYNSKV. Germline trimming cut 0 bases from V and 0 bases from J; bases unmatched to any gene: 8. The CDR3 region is CATWDGPNLNYYKKLF. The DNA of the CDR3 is TGTGCCACCTGGGACGGGCCGAATTTGAATTATTATAAGAAACTCTTT.

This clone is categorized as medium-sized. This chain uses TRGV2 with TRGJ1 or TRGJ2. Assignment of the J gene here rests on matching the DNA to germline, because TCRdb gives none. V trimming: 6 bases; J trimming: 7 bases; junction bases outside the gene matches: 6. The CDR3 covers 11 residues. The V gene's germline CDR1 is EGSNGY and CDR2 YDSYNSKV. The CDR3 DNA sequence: TGTGCCACCTGGCTAGGCTATAAGAAACTCTTT. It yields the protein CATWLGYKKLF.

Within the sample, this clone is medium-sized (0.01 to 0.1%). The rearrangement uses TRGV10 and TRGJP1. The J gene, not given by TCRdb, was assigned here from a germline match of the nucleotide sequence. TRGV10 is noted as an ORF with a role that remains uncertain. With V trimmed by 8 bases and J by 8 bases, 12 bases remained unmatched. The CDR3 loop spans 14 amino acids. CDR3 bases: TGTGCTGCGTGGGACCCTCAGTCGGGTTGGTTCAAGATATTT. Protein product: CAAWDPQSGWFKIF.

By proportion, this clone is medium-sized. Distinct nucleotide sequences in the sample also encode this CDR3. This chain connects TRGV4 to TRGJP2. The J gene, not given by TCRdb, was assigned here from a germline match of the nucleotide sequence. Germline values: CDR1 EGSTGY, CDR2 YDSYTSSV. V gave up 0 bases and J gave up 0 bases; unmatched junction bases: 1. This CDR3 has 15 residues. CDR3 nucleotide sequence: TGTGCCACCTGGGATGGGCATAGTAGTGATTGGATCAAGACGTTT. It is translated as CATWDGHSSDWIKTF.

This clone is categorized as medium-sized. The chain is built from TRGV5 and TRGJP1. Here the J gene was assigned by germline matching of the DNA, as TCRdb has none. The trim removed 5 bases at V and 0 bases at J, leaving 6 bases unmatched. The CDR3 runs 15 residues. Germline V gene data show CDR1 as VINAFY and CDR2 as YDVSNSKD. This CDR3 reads CATWAANTTGWFKIF. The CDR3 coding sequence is TGTGCCACCTGGGCCGCCAATACCACTGGTTGGTTCAAGATATTT.

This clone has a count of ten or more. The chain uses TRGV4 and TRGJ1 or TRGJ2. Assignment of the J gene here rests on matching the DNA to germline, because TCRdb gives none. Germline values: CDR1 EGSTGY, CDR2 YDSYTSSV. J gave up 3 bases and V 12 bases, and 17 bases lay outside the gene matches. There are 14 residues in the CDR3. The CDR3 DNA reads TGTGCCTCCCAACTCTCCGAATTTTATTATAAGAAACTCTTT. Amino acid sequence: CASQLSEFYYKKLF.

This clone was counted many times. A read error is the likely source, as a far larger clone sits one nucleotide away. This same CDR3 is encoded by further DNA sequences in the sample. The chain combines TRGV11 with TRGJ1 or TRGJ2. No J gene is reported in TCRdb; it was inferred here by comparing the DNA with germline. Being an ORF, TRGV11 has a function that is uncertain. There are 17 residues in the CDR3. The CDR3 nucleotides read TGTACCACTGTTCCTGTCAGATCCTCACAGGGCGGGTTTAAGAAACTCTTT. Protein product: CTTVPVRSSQGGFKKLF.

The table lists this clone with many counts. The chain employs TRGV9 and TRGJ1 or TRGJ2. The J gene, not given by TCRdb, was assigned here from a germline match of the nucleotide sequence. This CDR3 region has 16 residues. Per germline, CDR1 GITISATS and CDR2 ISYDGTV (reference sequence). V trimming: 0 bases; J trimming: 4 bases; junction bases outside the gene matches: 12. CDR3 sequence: CALWEVHWSRYYKKLF. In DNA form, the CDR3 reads TGTGCCTTGTGGGAGGTGCATTGGAGTAGGTATTATAAGAAACTCTTT.

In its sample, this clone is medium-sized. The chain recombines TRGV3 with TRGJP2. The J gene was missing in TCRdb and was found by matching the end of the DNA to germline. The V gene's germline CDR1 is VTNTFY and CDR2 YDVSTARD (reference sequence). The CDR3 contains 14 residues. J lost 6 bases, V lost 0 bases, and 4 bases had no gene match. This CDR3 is CATWDRPGDWIKTF. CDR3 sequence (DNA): TGTGCCACCTGGGACAGGCCGGGTGATTGGATCAAGACGTTT.

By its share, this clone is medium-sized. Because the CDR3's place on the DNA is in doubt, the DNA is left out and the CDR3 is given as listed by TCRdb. The CDR3 here is CTTVPAGLGTSYKKLF. J gene calling gave no result, while the V gene is TRGV11. TRGV11 is designated an ORF whose function remains uncertain. Inclusive of both ends, the CDR3 amounts to 16 amino acids.

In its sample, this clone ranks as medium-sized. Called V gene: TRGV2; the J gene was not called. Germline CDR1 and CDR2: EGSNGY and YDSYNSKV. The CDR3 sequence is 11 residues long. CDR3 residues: CATWDGTKELF. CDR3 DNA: TGTGCCACCTGGGACGGGACTAAGGAACTCTTT.

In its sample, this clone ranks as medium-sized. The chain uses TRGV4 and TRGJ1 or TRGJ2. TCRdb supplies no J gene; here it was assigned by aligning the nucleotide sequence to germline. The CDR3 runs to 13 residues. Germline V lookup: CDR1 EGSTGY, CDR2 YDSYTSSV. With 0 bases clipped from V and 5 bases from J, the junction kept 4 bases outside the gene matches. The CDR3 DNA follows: TGTGCCACCTGGGATGGGTTTGATTATAAGAAACTCTTT. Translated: CATWDGFDYKKLF.

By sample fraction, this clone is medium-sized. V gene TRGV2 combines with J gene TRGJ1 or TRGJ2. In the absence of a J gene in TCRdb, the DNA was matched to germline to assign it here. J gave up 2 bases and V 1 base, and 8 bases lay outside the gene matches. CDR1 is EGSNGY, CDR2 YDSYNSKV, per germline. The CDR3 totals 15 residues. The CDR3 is CATWDGPEDYYKKLF. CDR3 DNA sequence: TGTGCCACCTGGGACGGCCCGGAGGATTATTATAAGAAACTCTTT.

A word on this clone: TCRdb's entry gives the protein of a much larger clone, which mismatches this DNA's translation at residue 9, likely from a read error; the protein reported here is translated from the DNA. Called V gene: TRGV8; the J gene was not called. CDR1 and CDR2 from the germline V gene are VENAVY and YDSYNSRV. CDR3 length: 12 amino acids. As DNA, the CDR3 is TGTGCCACCTGGAAATTTTATTATAATAAACTCTTT. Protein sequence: CATWKFYYNKLF.

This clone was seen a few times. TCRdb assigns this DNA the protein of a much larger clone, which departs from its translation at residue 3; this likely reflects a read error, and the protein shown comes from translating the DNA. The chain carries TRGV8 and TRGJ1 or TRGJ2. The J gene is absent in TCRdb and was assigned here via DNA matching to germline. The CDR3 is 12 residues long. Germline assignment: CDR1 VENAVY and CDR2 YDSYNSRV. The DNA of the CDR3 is TGTGCCATCTGGAAATTTTATTATAAGAAACTCTTT. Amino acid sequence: CAIWKFYYKKLF.

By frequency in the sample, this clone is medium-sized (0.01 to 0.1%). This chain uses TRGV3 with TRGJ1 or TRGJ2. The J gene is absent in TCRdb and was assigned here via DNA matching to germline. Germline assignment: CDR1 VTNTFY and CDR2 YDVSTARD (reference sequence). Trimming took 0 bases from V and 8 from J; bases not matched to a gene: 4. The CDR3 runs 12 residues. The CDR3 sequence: CATWDRKDKKLF. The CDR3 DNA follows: TGTGCCACCTGGGACAGGAAGGATAAGAAACTCTTT.

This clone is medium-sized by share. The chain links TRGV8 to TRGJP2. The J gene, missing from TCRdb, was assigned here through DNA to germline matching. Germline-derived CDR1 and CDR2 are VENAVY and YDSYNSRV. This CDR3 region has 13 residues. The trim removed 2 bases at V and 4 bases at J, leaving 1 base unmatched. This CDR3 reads CATWDISDWIKTF. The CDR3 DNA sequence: TGTGCCACCTGGGATATTAGTGATTGGATCAAGACGTTT.

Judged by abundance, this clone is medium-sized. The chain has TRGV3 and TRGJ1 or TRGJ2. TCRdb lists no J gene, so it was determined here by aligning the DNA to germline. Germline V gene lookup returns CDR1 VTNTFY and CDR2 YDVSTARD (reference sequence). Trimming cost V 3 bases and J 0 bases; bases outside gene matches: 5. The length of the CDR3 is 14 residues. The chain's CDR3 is CATWDVSNYYKKLF. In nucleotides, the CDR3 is TGTGCCACCTGGGACGTGTCGAATTATTATAAGAAACTCTTT.

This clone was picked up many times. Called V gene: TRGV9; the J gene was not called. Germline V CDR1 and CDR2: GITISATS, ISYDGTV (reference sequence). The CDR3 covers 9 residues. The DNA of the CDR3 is TGTGCCTTGTGGGAGGCCCTCTTCTTC. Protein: CALWEALFF.

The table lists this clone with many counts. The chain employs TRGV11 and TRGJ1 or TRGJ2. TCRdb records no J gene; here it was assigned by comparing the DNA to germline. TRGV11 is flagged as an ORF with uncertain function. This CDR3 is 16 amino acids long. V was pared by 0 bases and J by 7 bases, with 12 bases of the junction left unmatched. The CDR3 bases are TGTGCCTGCTGGATTAGGCACCCGGCCCTGGGATATAAGAAACTCTTT. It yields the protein CACWIRHPALGYKKLF.

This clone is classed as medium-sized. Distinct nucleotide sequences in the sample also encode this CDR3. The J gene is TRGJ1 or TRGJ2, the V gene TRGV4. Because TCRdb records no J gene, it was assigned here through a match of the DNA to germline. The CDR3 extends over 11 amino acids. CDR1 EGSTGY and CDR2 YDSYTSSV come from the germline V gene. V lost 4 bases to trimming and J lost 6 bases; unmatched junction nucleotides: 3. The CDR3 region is CATWDGYKKLF. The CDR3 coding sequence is TGTGCCACCTGGGACGGTTATAAGAAACTCTTT.

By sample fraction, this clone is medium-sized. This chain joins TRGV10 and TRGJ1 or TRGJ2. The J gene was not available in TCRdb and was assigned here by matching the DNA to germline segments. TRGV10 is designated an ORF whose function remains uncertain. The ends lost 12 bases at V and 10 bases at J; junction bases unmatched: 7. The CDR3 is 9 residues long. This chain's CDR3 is CAAWPKKLF. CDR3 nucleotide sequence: TGTGCTGCATGGCCCAAGAAACTCTTT.